This T cell receptor beta chain was captured by sequencing in a study of blood T cell repertoires in COVID-19. Whole-study context: T cells, B-cell-depleted T cells, or PBMCs provided the cDNA or gDNA that served as material.

Using immunoSEQ multiplex PCR, the repertoire was profiled, and TCRdb retains in-frame clones only, with some absent. The sample lists fewer than 110,000 clones, 84% occurring once. Germline values: CDR1 LNHDA, CDR2 SQIVND (reference sequence). Unmatched junction bases numbered 3, after V lost 3 bases and J lost 2 bases. The length of the CDR3 is 14 residues. This clone has only one observation. Sample: peripheral blood. This clonotype was obtained from a human donor in a cohort sampled during active COVID-19. The chain recombines TRBV19 with TRBJ2-7; 8 nucleotides agree with TRBD1. CDR3 nucleotides: TGTGCCAGTAGTATCCGGGACAGGACCTACGAGCAGTACTTC. As protein: CASSIRDRTYEQYF.